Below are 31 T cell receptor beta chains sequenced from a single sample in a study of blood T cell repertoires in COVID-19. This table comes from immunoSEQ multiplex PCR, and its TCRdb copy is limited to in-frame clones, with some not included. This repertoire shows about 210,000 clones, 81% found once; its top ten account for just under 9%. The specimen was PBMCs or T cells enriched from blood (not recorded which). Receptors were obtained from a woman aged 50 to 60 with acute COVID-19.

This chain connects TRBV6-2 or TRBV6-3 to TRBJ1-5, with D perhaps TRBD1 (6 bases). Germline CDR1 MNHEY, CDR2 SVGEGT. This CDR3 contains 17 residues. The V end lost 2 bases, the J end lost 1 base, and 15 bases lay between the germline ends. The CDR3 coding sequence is TGTGCCAGCAGTTACGGCCGACAGGACCAAAGCAATCAGCCCCAGCATTTT. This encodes CASSYGRQDQSNQPQHF.

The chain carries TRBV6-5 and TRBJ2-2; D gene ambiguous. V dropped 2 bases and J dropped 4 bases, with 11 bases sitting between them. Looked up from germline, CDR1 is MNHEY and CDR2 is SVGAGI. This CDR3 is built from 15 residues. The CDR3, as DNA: TGTGCCAGCAGTTACAGCCCCTCACTCACCGGGGAGCTGTTTTTT. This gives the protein CASSYSPSLTGELFF.

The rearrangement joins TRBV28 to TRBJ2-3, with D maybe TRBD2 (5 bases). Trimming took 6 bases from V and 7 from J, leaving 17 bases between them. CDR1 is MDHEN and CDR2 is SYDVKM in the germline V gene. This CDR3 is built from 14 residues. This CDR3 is CASRPSRTVNTQYF. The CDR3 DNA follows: TGTGCCAGCAGGCCTAGTCGGACTGTCAATACGCAGTATTTT.

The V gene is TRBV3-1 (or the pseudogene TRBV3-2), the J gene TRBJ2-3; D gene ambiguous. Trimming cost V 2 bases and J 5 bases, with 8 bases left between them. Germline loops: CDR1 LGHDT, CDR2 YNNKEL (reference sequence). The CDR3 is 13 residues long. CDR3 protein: CASSQLSLDTQYF. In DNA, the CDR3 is TGTGCCAGCAGCCAACTGAGCTTAGATACGCAGTATTTT.

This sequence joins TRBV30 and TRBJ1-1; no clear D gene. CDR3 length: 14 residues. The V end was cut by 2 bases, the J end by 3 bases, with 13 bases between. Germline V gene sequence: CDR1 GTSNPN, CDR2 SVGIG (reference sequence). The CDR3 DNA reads TGTGCCTGGAGTCCAACTGTTCTACACACTGAAGCTTTCTTT. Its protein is CAWSPTVLHTEAFF. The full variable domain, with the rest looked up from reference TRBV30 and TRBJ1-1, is SQTIHQWPATLVQPVGSPLSLECTVEGTSNPNLYWYRQAAGRGLQLLFYSVGIGQISSEVPQNLSASRPQDRQFILSSKKLLLSDSGFYLCAWSPTVLHTEAFFGQGTRLTVV.

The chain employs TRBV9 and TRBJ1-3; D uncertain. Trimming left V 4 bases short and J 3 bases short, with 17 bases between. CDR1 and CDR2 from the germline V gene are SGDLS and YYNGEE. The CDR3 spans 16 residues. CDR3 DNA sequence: TGTGCCAGCAGCCCTCAACTTGGAGATCTTGGAAACACCATATATTTT. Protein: CASSPQLGDLGNTIYF.

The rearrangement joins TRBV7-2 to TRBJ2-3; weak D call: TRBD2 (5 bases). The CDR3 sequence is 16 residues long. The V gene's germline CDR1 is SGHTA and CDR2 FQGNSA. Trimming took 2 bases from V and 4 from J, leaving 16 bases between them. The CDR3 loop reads CASSLQRTPRADTQYF. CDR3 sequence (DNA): TGTGCCAGCAGCTTACAACGGACCCCGCGGGCAGATACGCAGTATTTT. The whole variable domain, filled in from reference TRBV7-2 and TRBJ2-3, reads GAGVSQSPSNKVTEKGKDVELRCDPISGHTALYWYRQSLGQGLEFLIYFQGNSAPDKSGLPSDRFSAERTGGSVSTLTIQRTQQEDSAVYLCASSLQRTPRADTQYFGPGTRLTVL.

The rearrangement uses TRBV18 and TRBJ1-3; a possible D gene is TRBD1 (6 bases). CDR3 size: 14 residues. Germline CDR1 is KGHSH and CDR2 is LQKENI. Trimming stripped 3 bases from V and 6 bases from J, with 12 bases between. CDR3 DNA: TGTGCCAGCTCACCGGGGCAGGGGATAAACACCATATATTTT. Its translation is CASSPGQGINTIYF.

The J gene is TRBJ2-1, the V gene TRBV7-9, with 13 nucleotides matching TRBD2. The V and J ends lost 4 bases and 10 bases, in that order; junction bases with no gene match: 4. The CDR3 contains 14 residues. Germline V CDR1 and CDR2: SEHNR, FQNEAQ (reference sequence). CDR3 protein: CASSSGTSGNEQFF. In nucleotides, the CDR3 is TGTGCCAGCAGCTCCGGGACTAGCGGGAACGAGCAGTTCTTC.

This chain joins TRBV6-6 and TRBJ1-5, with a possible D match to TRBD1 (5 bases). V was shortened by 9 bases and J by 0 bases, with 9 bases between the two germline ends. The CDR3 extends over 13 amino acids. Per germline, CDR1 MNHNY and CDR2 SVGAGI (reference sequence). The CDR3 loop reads CASMGGSNQPQHF. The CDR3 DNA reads TGTGCCAGTATGGGGGGTAGCAATCAGCCCCAGCATTTT.

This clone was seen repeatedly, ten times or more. The CDR3 loop is CASSSSGSIAYEQYF. The CDR3 bases are TGTGCCAGCAGTTCTAGCGGGAGTATCGCCTACGAGCAGTACTTC. This chain joins TRBV28 and TRBJ2-7; TRBD2 matches 10 bases. The V gene's germline CDR1 is MDHEN and CDR2 SYDVKM. The junction had 5 bases not matched to a gene; V was cut back by 4 bases and J by 2 bases. The CDR3 has 15 residues.

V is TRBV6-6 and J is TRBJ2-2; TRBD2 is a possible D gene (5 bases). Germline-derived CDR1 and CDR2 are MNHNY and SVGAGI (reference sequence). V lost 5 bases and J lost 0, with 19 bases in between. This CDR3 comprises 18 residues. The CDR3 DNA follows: TGTGCCAGCAGTCTCCGAGGCGGCGGGCAAACGAACACCGGGGAGCTGTTTTTT. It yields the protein CASSLRGGGQTNTGELFF.

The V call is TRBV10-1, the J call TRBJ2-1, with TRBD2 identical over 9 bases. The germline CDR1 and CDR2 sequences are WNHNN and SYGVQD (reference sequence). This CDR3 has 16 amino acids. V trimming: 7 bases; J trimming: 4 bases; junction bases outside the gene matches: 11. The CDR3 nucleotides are TGCGCCAGCATAGGGCCTAGCGGGACCCTTTACAATGAGCAGTTCTTC. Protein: CASIGPSGTLYNEQFF.

Here the CDR3 reads CASSPGLSQPQHF. CDR3 coding DNA: TGTGCCAGCTCCCCCGGTTTGTCTCAGCCCCAGCATTTT. V usage is TRBV18 and J usage is TRBJ1-5; D is ambiguous. Per germline, CDR1 KGHSH and CDR2 LQKENI. V was clipped by 6 bases and J by 6 bases, with 12 bases between them. This CDR3 has 13 residues.

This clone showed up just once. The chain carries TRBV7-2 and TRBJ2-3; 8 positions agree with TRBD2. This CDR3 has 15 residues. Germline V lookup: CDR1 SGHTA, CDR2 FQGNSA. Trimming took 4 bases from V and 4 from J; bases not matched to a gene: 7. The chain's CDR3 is CASSSGGAGSDTQYF. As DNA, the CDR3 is TGTGCCAGCAGCTCCGGGGGGGCCGGGTCAGATACGCAGTATTTT.

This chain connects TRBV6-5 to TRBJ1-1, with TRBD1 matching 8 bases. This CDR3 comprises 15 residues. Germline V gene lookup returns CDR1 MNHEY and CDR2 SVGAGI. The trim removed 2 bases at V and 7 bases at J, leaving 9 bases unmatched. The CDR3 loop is CASSYLQGASSEAFF. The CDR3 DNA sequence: TGTGCCAGCAGTTACCTTCAGGGGGCTTCTAGTGAAGCTTTCTTT.

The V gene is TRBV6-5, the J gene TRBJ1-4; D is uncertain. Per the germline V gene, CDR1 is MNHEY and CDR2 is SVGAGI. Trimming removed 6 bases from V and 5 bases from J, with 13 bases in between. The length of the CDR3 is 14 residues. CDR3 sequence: CASREGRNNEKLFF. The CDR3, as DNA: TGTGCCAGCAGGGAGGGCCGGAACAATGAAAAACTGTTTTTT.

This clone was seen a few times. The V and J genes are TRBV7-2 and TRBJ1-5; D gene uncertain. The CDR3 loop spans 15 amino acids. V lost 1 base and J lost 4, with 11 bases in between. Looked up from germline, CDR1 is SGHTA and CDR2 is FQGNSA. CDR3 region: CASSLEAEGNQPQHF. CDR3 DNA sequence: TGTGCCAGCAGCTTAGAGGCCGAGGGAAATCAGCCCCAGCATTTT.

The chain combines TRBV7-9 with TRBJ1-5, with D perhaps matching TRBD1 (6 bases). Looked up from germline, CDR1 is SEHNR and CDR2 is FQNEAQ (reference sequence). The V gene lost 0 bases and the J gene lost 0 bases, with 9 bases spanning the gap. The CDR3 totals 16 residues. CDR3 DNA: TGTGCCAGCAGCTTAGCGGGACACGATAGCAATCAGCCCCAGCATTTT. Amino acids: CASSLAGHDSNQPQHF. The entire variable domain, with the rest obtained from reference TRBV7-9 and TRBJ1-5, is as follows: DTGVSQNPRHKITKRGQNVTFRCDPISEHNRLYWYRQTLGQGPEFLTYFQNEAQLEKSRLLSDRFSAERPKGSFSTLEIQRTEQGDSAMYLCASSLAGHDSNQPQHFGDGTRLSIL.

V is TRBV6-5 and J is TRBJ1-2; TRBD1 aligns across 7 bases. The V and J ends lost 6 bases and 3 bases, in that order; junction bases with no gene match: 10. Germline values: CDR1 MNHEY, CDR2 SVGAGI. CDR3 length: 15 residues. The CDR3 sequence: CASREGQRTDYGYTF. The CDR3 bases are TGTGCCAGCAGAGAGGGACAGAGAACGGACTATGGCTACACCTTC.

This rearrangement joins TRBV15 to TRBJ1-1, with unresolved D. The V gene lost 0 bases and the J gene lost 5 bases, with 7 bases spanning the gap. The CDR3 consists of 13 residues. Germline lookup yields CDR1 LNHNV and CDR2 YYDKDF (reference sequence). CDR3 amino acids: CATSRETRTEAFF. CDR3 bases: TGTGCCACCAGCAGAGAGACGAGGACTGAAGCTTTCTTT.

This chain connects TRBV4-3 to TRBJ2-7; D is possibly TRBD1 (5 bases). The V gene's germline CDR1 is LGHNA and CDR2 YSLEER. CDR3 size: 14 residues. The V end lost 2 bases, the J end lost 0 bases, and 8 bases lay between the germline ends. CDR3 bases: TGCGCCAGCAGCCAACGACAGACCTCCTACGAGCAGTACTTC. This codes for CASSQRQTSYEQYF.

CDR3 nucleotides: TGTGCCAGCAGCTTAGCGCTAATTGTCACTAGCGGAAGGTACGAGCAGTACTTC. It is translated as CASSLALIVTSGRYEQYF. The rearrangement uses TRBV7-9 and TRBJ2-7; TRBD2 matches at 8 bases. Looked up from germline, CDR1 is SEHNR and CDR2 is FQNEAQ (reference sequence). The CDR3 totals 18 residues. Trimming removed 0 bases from V and 4 bases from J; junction bases left unmatched: 14.

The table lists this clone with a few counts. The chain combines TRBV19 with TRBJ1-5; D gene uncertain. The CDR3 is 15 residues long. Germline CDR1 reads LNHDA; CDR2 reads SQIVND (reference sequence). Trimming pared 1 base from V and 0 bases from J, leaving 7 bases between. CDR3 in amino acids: CASSIARNSNQPQHF. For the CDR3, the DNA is TGTGCCAGTAGTATAGCTCGTAATAGCAATCAGCCCCAGCATTTT.

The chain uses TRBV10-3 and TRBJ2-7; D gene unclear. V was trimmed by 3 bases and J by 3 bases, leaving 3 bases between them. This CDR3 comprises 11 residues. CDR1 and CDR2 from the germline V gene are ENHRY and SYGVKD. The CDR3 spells CAISDFYEQYF. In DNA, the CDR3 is TGTGCCATCAGTGACTTCTACGAGCAGTACTTC.

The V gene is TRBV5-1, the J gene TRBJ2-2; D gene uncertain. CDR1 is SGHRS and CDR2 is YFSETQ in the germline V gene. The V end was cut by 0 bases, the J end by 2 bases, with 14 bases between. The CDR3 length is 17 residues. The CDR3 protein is CASSLAVSSDNTGELFF. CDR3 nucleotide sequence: TGCGCCAGCAGCTTGGCCGTTAGCTCGGATAACACCGGGGAGCTGTTTTTT. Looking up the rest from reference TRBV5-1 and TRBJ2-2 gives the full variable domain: KAGVTQTPRYLIKTRGQQVTLSCSPISGHRSVSWYQQTPGQGLQFLFEYFSETQRNKGNFPGRFSGRQFSNSRSEMNVSTLELGDSALYLCASSLAVSSDNTGELFFGEGSRLTVL.

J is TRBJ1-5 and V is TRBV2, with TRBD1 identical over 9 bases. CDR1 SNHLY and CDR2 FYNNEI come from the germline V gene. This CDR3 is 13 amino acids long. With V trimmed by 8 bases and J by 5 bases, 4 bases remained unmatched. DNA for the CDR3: TGTGCCAGCCAGACAGGGGGGTATCAGCCCCAGCATTTT. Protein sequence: CASQTGGYQPQHF.

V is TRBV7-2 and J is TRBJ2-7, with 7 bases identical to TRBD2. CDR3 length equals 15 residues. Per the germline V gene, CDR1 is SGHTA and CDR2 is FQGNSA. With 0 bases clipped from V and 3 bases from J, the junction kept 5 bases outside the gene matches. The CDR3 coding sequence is TGTGCCAGCAGCTTAGCGTTCTCGGGGGGCTACGAGCAGTACTTC. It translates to CASSLAFSGGYEQYF.

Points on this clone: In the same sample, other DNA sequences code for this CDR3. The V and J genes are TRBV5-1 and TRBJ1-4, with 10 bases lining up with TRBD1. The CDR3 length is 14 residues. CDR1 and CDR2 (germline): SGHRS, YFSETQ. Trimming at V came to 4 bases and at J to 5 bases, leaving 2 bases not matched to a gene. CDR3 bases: TGCGCCAGCAGCCCGGGACAGGGGAATGAAAAACTGTTTTTT. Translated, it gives CASSPGQGNEKLFF.

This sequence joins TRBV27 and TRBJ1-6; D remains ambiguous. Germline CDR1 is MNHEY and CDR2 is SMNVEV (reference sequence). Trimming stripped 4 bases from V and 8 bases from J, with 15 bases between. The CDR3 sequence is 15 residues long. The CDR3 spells CASSSRRLGYSPLHF. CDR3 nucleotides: TGTGCCAGCAGTTCCCGTCGGCTGGGCTATTCACCCCTCCACTTT.

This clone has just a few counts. CDR3 in amino acids: CASSLTGTGELFF. CDR3 sequence (DNA): TGTGCCAGCAGCCTGACAGGGACCGGGGAGCTGTTTTTT. V gene TRBV7-2 combines with J gene TRBJ2-2; 7 bases align to TRBD1. This CDR3 is built from 13 residues. Germline V CDR1 and CDR2: SGHTA, FQGNSA. The junction had 2 bases not matched to a gene; V was cut back by 5 bases and J by 5 bases. The entire variable domain, with the rest obtained from reference TRBV7-2 and TRBJ2-2, is as follows: GAGVSQSPSNKVTEKGKDVELRCDPISGHTALYWYRQSLGQGLEFLIYFQGNSAPDKSGLPSDRFSAERTGGSVSTLTIQRTQQEDSAVYLCASSLTGTGELFFGEGSRLTVL.